This note documents a single T cell receptor (beta chain) sequence. The sample belongs to a study of cytomegalovirus exposure and HLA in healthy donors. The wider study: The 120 validation repertoires were produced on the same platform as the 670 or so repertoires of the first cohort. This was reported in a later analysis.

V shed 6 bases and J 0 bases; nucleotides not matched to a gene: 8. CDR1 and CDR2 from the germline V gene are SQVTM and ANQGSEA. The CDR3 loop spans 14 amino acids. The data were produced by immunoSEQ multiplex PCR, yet TCRdb's version contains in-frame clones alone and is incomplete. The data contain over 200,000 clones, about nine tenths of them singletons. This TCR derives from a woman between 25 and 40 years old in good health and CMV-seronegative. The sample consisted of PBMCs. J is TRBJ2-7 and V is TRBV29-1, with 7 nucleotides matching TRBD1. The DNA for the CDR3 is TGCAGCGTCCAACCGACAGGGCGCTCCTACGAGCAGTACTTC. Translating it yields CSVQPTGRSYEQYF.